This TCR beta chain is drawn from a study of shared clonotypes between healthy human individuals. The CDR3 length is 15 residues. Germline V CDR1 and CDR2: SGDLS, YYNGEE. Trimming left V 4 bases short and J 0 bases short, with 10 bases between. Positively selected for CCR7, the CD45RO-negative cells used as naive CD8 cells excluded terminally differentiated effector memory CD45RA+ cells. Generated by immunoSEQ multiplex PCR, the TCRdb table keeps only in-frame clones and is missing some. The sample shows approximately 2,000,000 clones, 85% to 95% of them seen only once. This TCR derives from a man between 18 and 35 years old in good health. Some clones in this sample may be carry-over from other donors' samples. The rearrangement links TRBV9 to TRBJ2-2; D not resolved. What was sequenced was naive CD8+ T cells from PBMCs. The CDR3 sequence is CASSPGLSNTGELFF. CDR3 in DNA: TGTGCCAGCAGCCCTGGGCTGTCGAACACCGGGGAGCTGTTTTTT.